This record concerns one T cell receptor beta chain sequence. Its antigen is not yet known. Library preparation employed 5' RACE. The input for every TCR library was around 3.5 ug of total RNA. For each sample, cDNA was synthesized in eight separate reactions using SMARTScribe reverse transcriptase. During cDNA synthesis, template switching was used to introduce unique molecular identifiers that contained a 6-nucleotide sample barcode. TCRalpha and TCRbeta cDNA was amplified in two nested PCRs of 16 and 9 cycles, and bead purification was carried out after each PCR. Before amplification, the cDNA was treated with uracil DNA-glycosylase and purified using the QIAquick PCR purification kit. In the second PCR, Illumina TruSeq-compatible adapters and sample-specific barcodes were added. Library quality and concentration were assessed using TapeStation and Qubit, and about 5 ng of each library was pooled. The pooled libraries were sequenced with 2 x 100 bp reads and custom sequencing primers on an Illumina HiSeq2500 single-index Rapid Run. The original methods were these. UMI-based consensus assembly with MiGEC version 1.2.6 was used to correct PCR and sequencing errors. MiXCR version 2.1.1 was used to carry out V(D)J alignment, clonotype assembly and CDR3 extraction. Normalisation of gene usage, clonotype sharing and MAIT/NKT TCR abundance was achieved by analysing the top 1000, 10 000 and 20 000 clonotypes per sample. Diversity was computed as the inverse Simpson index with the vegan R package after downsampling to 27 000 UMIs. Paired Mann-Whitney U tests on discordant twin pairs were used, with Benjamini-Hochberg multiple-testing correction. TCRdb reprocessed the reads and assigns one entry to each CDR3 protein sequence, leaving out DNA. The V and J calls reflect TCRdb's pipeline rather than the authors' work. The sample's own table lists approximately 400,000 distinct CDR3 sequences. 2% to 3% of the sample is in the top ten clones.

From each donor, a roughly 2.5 ml peripheral blood sample was drawn into PAXgene tubes and stored at -80 degrees C. Without T cell sorting, total RNA was isolated from whole blood using the PAXgene blood miRNA kit on an automated QIAcube. Peripheral blood from monozygotic twin pairs, either concordant or discordant for inflammatory bowel disease, underwent deep TCRalpha and TCRbeta repertoire profiling that used unique molecular barcoding. Smoking habits were recorded for all twin pairs, with individuals classified as current, former or never smokers. This sample is part of a study of monozygotic twins with inflammatory bowel disease (dated by TCRdb to 2018 to 2020). Study-wide context: A total of about 28 monozygotic twin pairs were included in the full study, comprising nine German pairs (four IBD-concordant, five IBD-discordant) and 19 IBD-discordant Danish pairs. Within discordant pairs, disease-associated traits were sought mainly by comparing IBD patients with their genetically identical healthy co-twins. Each individual had, on average, about 151 000 unique TCRalpha sequences and 181 000 unique TCRbeta sequences available for analysis. Broader findings and caveats from the paper: Concordant and discordant twins showed no difference in repertoire similarity, possibly because of limited statistical power. Compared with healthy twins, IBD patients shared fewer clonotypes with other individuals, and the difference was most pronounced in patients with signs of disease activity. The analysis was unable to tell different T cell subtypes apart. Differing immunosuppressive treatments among patients may have added background noise and inter-individual variability to the repertoires. A decrease in TCRbeta repertoire diversity, as measured by inverse Simpson index, was observed in IBD patients compared with their healthy co-twins. The results gave no support for a single strong signal or clonotype linked to IBD.

Sequences SGHKS (CDR1) and YYEKEE (CDR2) are obtained from the germline V gene (reference sequence). The CDR3 measures 15 amino acids from cysteine to phenylalanine. No DNA is listed. The TCR originated in a human donor with ulcerative colitis or Crohn's disease, or a healthy co-twin of an affected twin (not recorded which). The sample consisted of blood. Recombination connected TRBV5-5 to TRBJ1-6; lacking DNA, the TRBD1 call made by TCRdb goes unchecked. For the CDR3, the sequence is CASSPQGRNNSPLHF.